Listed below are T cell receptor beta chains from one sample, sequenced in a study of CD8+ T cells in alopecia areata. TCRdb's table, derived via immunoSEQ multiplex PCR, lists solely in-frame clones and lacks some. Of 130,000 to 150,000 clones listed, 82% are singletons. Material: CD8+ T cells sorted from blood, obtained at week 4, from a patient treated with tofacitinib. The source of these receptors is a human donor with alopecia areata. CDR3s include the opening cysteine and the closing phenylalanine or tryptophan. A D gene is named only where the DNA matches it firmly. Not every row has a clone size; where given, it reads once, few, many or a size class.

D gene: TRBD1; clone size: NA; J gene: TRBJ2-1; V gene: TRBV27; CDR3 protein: CASSLWTGGNEQFF; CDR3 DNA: TGTGCCAGCAGTTTATGGACAGGGGGCAATGAGCAGTTCTTC
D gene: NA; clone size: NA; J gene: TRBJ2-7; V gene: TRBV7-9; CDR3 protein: CASSLAVSYEQYF; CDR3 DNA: TGTGCCAGCAGCTTAGCTGTCTCCTACGAGCAGTACTTC
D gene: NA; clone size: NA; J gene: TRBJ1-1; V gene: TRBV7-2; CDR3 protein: CASSPGRAGNTEAFF; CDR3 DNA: TGTGCCAGCAGCCCAGGCAGGGCAGGGAACACTGAAGCTTTCTTT
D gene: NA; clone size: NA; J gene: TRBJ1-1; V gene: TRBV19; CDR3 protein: CASSIGTAETEAFF; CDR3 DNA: TGTGCCAGTAGTATAGGCACGGCGGAGACTGAAGCTTTCTTT
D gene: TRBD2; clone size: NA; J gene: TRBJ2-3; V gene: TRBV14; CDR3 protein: CASSLPSGGGTDTQYF; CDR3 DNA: TGTGCCAGCAGCCTACCTAGCGGGGGGGGCACAGATACGCAGTATTTT
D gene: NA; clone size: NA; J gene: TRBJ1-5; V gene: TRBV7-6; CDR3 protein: CASSLGRGQPQHF; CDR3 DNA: TGTGCCAGCAGCTTGGGCAGGGGTCAGCCCCAGCATTTT
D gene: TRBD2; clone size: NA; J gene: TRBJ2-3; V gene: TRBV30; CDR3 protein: CAWSRLAEYSTDTQYF; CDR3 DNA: TGTGCCTGGAGTCGACTAGCGGAGTATAGCACAGATACGCAGTATTTT
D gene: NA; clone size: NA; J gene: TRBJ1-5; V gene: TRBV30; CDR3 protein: CAWSEGSFSNQPQHF; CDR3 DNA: TGTGCCTGGAGTGAGGGCAGCTTCTCGAATCAGCCCCAGCATTTT
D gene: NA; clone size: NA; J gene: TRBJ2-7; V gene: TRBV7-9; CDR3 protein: CASSLGGGNYEQYF; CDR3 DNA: TGTGCCAGCAGCTTAGGAGGAGGAAACTACGAGCAGTACTTC
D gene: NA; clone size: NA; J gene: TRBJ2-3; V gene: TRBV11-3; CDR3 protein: CASSLTPPFTDTQYF; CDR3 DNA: TGTGCCAGCAGCTTAACACCACCCTTCACAGATACGCAGTATTTT
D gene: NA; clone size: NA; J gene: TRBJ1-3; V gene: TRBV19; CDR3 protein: CASSLTDYSGNTIYF; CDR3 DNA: TGTGCCAGTTCATTAACAGATTACTCTGGAAACACCATATATTTT
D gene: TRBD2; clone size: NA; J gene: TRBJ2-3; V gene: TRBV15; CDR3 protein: CATSSRLAGGSDTQYF; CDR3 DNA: TGTGCCACCAGCAGCCGACTAGCGGGGGGCTCAGATACGCAGTATTTT
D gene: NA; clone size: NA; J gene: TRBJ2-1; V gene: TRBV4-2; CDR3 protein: CASSPSYNEQFF; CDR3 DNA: TGTGCCAGCAGCCCCTCTTACAATGAGCAGTTCTTC
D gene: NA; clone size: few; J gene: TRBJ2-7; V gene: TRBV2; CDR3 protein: CASSSDSLEQYF; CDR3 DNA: TGTGCCAGCAGCTCGGACTCCCTGGAGCAGTACTTC
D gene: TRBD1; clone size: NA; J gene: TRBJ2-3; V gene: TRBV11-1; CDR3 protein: CASSSPGQASISTDTQYF; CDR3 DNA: TGTGCCAGCAGCTCCCCTGGACAGGCGTCGATCAGCACAGATACGCAGTATTTT
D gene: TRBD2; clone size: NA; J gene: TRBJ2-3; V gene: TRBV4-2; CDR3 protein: CASSHTSGGTDTQYF; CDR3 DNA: TGTGCCAGCAGCCACACTAGCGGTGGCACAGATACGCAGTATTTT
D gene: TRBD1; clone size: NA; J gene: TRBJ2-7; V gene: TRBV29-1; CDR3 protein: CSVLTGSNYEQYF; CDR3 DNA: TGCAGCGTTCTGACAGGGAGTAACTACGAGCAGTACTTC
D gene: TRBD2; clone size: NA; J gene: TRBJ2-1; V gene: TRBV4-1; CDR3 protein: CASSLGGSHTHEQFF; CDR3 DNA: TGCGCCAGCAGCCTCGGGGGGTCCCACACGCATGAGCAGTTCTTC
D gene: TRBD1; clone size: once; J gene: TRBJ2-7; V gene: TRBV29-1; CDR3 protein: CSVELQGAWEQYF; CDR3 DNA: TGCAGCGTTGAACTACAGGGGGCGTGGGAGCAGTACTTC
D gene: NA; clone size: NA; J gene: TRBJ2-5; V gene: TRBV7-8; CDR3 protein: CASSSGRDRETQYF; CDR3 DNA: TGTGCCAGCAGCTCGGGCAGGGATCGAGAGACCCAGTACTTC
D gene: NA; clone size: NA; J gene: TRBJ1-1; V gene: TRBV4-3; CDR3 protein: CASSQDPMGDTEAFF; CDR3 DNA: TGCGCCAGCAGCCAAGACCCTATGGGGGACACTGAAGCTTTCTTT
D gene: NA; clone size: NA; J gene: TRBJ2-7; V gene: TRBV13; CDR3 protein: CASSPAQGSSYEQYF; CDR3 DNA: TGTGCCAGCAGCCCAGCTCAGGGGTCCTCGTACGAGCAGTACTTC
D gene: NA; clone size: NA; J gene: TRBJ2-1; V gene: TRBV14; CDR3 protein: CASSQGTEQFF; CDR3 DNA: TGTGCCAGCAGCCAAGGGACCGAGCAGTTCTTC
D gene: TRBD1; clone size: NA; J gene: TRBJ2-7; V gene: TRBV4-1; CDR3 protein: CASSQDSGTGVEQYF; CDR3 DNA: TGCGCCAGCAGCCAAGATTCCGGGACAGGGGTCGAGCAGTACTTC
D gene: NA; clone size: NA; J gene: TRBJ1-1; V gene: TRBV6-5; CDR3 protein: CASSYSMGMNTEAFF; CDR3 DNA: TGTGCCAGCAGTTACTCGATGGGGATGAACACTGAAGCTTTCTTT
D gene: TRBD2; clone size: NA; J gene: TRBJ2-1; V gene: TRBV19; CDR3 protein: CASSPQSGGAHEQFF; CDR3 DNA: TGTGCCAGTAGTCCCCAGAGCGGGGGGGCCCATGAGCAGTTCTTC
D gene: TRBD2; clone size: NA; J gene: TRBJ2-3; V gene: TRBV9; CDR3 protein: CASSASGGTDTQYF; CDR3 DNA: TGTGCCAGCAGCGCCTCGGGGGGGACAGATACGCAGTATTTT
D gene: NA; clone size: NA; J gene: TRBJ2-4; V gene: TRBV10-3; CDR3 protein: CAISESNPVAKNIQYF; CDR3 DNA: TGTGCCATCAGTGAGTCGAATCCAGTAGCCAAAAACATTCAGTACTTC
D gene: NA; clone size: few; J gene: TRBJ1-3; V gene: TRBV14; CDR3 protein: CASSHRWGEPGNTIYF; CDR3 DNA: TGTGCCAGCAGCCACCGTTGGGGTGAGCCTGGAAACACCATATATTTT
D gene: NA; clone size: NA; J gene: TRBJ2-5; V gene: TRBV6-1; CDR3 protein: CASSEDLTPQETQYF; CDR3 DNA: TGTGCCAGCAGTGAAGACTTAACTCCTCAAGAGACCCAGTACTTC
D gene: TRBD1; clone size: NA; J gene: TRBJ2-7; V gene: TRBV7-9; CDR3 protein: CASSSTTGGTTPYYEQYF; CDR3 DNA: TGTGCCAGCAGCTCCACGACAGGGGGGACTACACCTTACTACGAGCAGTACTTC
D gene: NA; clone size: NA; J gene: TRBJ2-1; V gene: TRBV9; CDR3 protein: CASSVGGGTYNEQFF; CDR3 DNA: TGTGCCAGCAGCGTAGGAGGAGGAACCTACAATGAGCAGTTCTTC
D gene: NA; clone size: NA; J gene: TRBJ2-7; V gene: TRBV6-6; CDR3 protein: CASSPTLVGYEQYF; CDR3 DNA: TGTGCCAGCAGTCCGACCCTAGTTGGGTACGAGCAGTACTTC
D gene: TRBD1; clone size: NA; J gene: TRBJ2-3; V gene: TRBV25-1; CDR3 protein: CASTQQGSQYF; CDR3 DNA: TGTGCCAGCACCCAACAGGGGTCGCAGTATTTT
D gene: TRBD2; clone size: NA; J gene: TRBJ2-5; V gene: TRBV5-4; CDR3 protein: CASSFSGGAEETQYF; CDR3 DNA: TGTGCCAGCAGCTTTAGCGGGGGGGCCGAAGAGACCCAGTACTTC
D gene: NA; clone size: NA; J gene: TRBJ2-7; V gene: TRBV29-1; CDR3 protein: CSIRDAVSYEQYF; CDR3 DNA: TGCAGCATAAGGGACGCCGTCTCCTACGAGCAGTACTTC
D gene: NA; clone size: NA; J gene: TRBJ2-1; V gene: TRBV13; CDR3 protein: CASSPGTLPGNEQFF; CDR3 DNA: TGTGCCAGCAGCCCAGGGACCCTACCGGGCAATGAGCAGTTCTTC
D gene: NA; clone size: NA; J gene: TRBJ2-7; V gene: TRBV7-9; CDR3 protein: CASNSGGFYYEQYF; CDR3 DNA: TGTGCCAGCAACTCAGGTGGCTTTTACTACGAGCAGTACTTC
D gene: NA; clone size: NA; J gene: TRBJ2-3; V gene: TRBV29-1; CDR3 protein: CSVEDLSRFTTDTQYF; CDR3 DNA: TGCAGCGTTGAAGATCTCTCCAGATTCACCACAGATACGCAGTATTTT
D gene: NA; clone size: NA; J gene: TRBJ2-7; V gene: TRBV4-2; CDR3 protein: CASSQDGNYEQYF; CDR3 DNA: TGTGCCAGCAGCCAAGACGGCAACTACGAGCAGTACTTC
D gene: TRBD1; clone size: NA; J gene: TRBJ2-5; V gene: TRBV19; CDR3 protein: CASSVGTGQETQYF; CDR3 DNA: TGTGCCAGTAGTGTGGGGACAGGGCAAGAGACCCAGTACTTC
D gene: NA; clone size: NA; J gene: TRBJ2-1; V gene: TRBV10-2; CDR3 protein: CASSERQLTYNEQFF; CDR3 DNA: TGCGCCAGCAGTGAGAGACAGCTAACCTACAATGAGCAGTTCTTC
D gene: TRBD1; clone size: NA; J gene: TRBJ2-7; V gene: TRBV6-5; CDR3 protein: CASSAGTGSYEQYF; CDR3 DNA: TGTGCCAGCAGCGCCGGGACAGGTTCCTACGAGCAGTACTTC
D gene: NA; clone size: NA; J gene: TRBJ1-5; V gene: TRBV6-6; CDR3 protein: CASSYPPGSNQPQHF; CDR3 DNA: TGTGCCAGCAGTTACCCTCCAGGTAGCAATCAGCCCCAGCATTTT
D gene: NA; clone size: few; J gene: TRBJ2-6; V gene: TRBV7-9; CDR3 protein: CASSSSELGVVLTF; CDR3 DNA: TGTGCCAGCAGTTCTAGCGAACTTGGTGTCGTCCTGACTTTC
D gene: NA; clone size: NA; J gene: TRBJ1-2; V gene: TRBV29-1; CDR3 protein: CSVEDRGGNYGYTF; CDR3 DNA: TGCAGCGTTGAAGATCGTGGGGGGAACTATGGCTACACCTTC